This TCR beta chain came from a study of shared clonotypes between healthy human individuals (dated by TCRdb to about 2020). For the study in its entirety: The cohort included three men and a couple of women between 18 and 49 years of age. Per donor, three plates each were used for CD4 naive and CD4 memory, two for CD8 naive, and one for CD8 memory. To increase sequencing depth and limit assay-specific biases, TCR repertoire library preparation and sequencing were carried out by different laboratories using diverse techniques. Between about 0.8 and 9 billion PBMCs per donor were obtained by leukapheresis. The study deeply sequenced blood TCR repertoires of roughly five healthy adults to estimate repertoire size and the extent of clonotype sharing between individuals. The paper's findings and limits, for the study overall: Sampling was limited to blood, and TCR repertoires in tissue likely differ from TCR repertoires in blood. Compared with non-shared clonotypes, clonotypes shared by all four sorted-subset donors had higher generation probabilities. Because the study included a small number of donors, the genetic and exposure-history diversity represented was limited. Larger estimated clonotype richness was generally found for naive subsets than for memory subsets. Sharing across a few donors was observed for around 5% of naive CD4, 3% to 3.5% of naive CD8, 2% to 2.5% of memory CD4, and around 0.42% of memory CD8 clonotypes. Even with the large sequencing depth, rarefaction of the sorted-subset datasets indicated that sequencing was incomplete. Pairwise subsampling led to the expectation that sequencing depth would affect the degree of clonotype sharing among donors.

The donors were healthy, HIV-negative adults with no recently reported acute infections or vaccinations. Only Caucasian adults living in Nashville, Tennessee, USA were represented among the donors. CD4+ T cells were enriched by magnetic negative selection, after which naive cells were positively selected on CD45RA and the negative fraction was taken as the memory subset. Blood was collected by leukapheresis, and PBMCs were isolated by Ficoll-Histopaque density gradient centrifugation and then cryopreserved in liquid nitrogen vapor phase. Analytical flow cytometry was used to check the purity and quantity of every magnetically sorted T cell population. Genomic DNA was isolated from each sorted fraction and quantified by UV absorbance on a Nanodrop 2000c. TCR CDR3 regions were amplified from genomic DNA by multiplex PCR using the deep immunoSEQ assay. For each cell subset, the extracted genomic DNA was distributed evenly across all wells of several immunoSEQ 96-well plates, and each plate served as one replicate. For sorted subsets, approximately 190 ng genomic DNA, equal to 25,000 to 35,000 T cell genomes, was loaded into each replicate PCR. The purified libraries were quantified using a Qubit 3.0 fluorometer, sized with a Bioanalyzer 2100, and then quantified again using the KAPA Library Quantification kit. Every immunoSEQ 96-well plate was sequenced on a dedicated single-read 150-cycle Illumina NextSeq 550 flow cell. Turning to the authors' computational methods: The immunoSEQ output contained only junctional sequences without quality scores, so filtering could not match that applied to full-length reads. Sequences were annotated with PyIR, a Python wrapper for IgBLAST v1.9, using IMGT germline references to assign V/J genes and CDR3. Reads with weak V/J assignments (E-value above 1e-6), missing CDR3, stop codons, out-of-frame junctions, or ambiguous translated residues were removed. V3J clonotypes were defined as sequences sharing the same inferred V gene, J gene, and CDR3 amino acid sequence. Percentage overlap between repertoires was computed as shared unique clonotypes divided by the size of the smaller repertoire. Richness of each repertoire was evaluated using RTK rarefaction, the Chao1 estimator, and Recon v2.1 estimates of unobserved clonotypes. OLGA was used to compute generation probabilities for all TCRbeta clonotypes that the gDNA method yielded from a handful of donors. TCRdb obtained this table from immuneACCESS and retained in-frame rearrangements with V and J assigned. These tables miss some clones; where compared with another copy, unresolved V genes account for less than half of the shortfall, and the remainder is unexplained. V and J calls plus clone size are reproduced from that table; the DNA served to infer D and trimming. Across this sample there are approximately 1.5 million clones, with 98% seen only once. The top ten hold about 0.34% of the sample.

On this clone: Its antigen is still unknown. Per-base quality was not reported, and no clone a single base away is much larger than it.

Sequenced material: naive CD4+ T cells sorted from blood. Explained via the paper, the cell subset or site label denotes: CD45RA+ positively selected. This TCR was sampled from a man between 25 and 39 years old in good health.

The base sequence is TGTGCCAGCAGCTTAGGGTTTGGCGGGAGGGGAAGCGAGCAGTACTTC. It translates to CASSLGFGGRGSEQYF. This receptor chain uses TRBV7-8 and TRBJ2-7, with TRBD2 matching 9 junction bases. Unmatched junction bases come to 10, with V trimmed by 1 base and J by 6 bases. The germline V gene encodes CDR1 SGHVS and CDR2 FQNEAQ. The CDR3, cysteine through phenylalanine, is 16 amino acids long. The read is trimmed to its CDR3 DNA, 48 bases read in frame from base 1.